Given below is one TCR beta chain in context. Antigen specificity is unknown. V was pared by 6 bases and J by 7 bases, with 16 bases between. Germline lookup yields CDR1 SQVTM and CDR2 ANQGSEA. The length of the CDR3 is 13 residues. The table came from immunoSEQ multiplex PCR; TCRdb's copy has only in-frame clones and leaves some out. The sample lists 85,000 to 100,000 clones, 70% to 90% occurring once. This sample is part of a study of a mutant IDH1 vaccine in newly diagnosed glioma. As for the study in general: Radiotherapy, temozolomide, or both had been given previously, and both were given to most.

Findings of the study overall: Top-clonotype changes in peripheral T cells seemed unrelated to pseudoprogression. The study observed vaccine-induced immune responses in 85% to 95% of patients.

This sample's time point: baseline, week 1 (first vaccination visit). The sample's treatment: pre-vaccination baseline after standard-of-care therapy. New WHO grade 3 or 4 astrocytomas that were IDH1-mutant and ATRX-lost occurred in the donors. The clonotype originates from a woman aged 50 to 60 with glioma. Sequencing was performed on PBMCs, taken from a glioma patient treated with radiotherapy, temozolomide or both. The chain combines TRBV29-1 with TRBJ1-5, with D perhaps TRBD1 (6 bases). CDR3: CSVVVGAEQPQHF. Here the CDR3 DNA reads TGCAGCGTGGTCGTGGGGGCGGAGCAGCCCCAGCATTTT.